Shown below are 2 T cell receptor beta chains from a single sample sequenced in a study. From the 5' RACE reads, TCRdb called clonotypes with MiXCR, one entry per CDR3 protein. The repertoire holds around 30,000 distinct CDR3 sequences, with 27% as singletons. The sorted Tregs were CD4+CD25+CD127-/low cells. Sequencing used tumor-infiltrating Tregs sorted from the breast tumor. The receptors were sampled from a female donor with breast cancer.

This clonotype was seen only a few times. CDR3 region: CASTGNTEAFF. As DNA, the CDR3 is TGTGCCAGCACCGGGAACACTGAAGCTTTCTTT. The V and J genes are TRBV28 and TRBJ1-1; D gene ambiguous. Trimming took off 7 bases at V and 1 base at J, with 4 bases between the two ends. CDR1 is MDHEN and CDR2 is SYDVKM in the germline V gene. The CDR3 totals 11 residues.

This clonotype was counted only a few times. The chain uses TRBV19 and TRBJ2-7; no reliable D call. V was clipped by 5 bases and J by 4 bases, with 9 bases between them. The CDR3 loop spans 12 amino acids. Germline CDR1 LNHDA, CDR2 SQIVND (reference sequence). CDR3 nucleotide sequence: TGTGCCAGTAGTCACGGGCCTTACGAGCAGTACTTC. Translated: CASSHGPYEQYF.